One sample yielded the 31 T cell receptor beta chains listed below, sequenced in a study of control samples from healthy donors and cancer patients. Sequenced by immunoSEQ multiplex PCR; TCRdb stores in-frame clones only, minus some. This sample has approximately 83,000 clones, with over 85% found just once. Sequencing used blood. Receptors were obtained from a young woman in good health.

V usage is TRBV24-1 and J usage is TRBJ2-5, with D tentatively TRBD1 or TRBD2 (6 bases each). CDR3 length: 15 residues. V dropped 1 base and J dropped 3 bases, with 11 bases sitting between them. Germline CDR1 reads KGHDR; CDR2 reads SFDVKD. The CDR3 DNA sequence: TGTGCCACCAGTGATTTAGGGGGGTTGGAAGAGACCCAGTACTTC. Translating gives CATSDLGGLEETQYF.

The CDR3 nucleotides read TGTGCCAGCAGACCCCAAGGGGGAGCCAATCAGCCCCAGCATTTT. This translates into CASRPQGGANQPQHF. The V gene is TRBV6-5, the J gene TRBJ1-5; D perhaps matches TRBD1 (6 bases). V was shortened by 6 bases and J by 3 bases, with 15 bases between the two germline ends. The CDR3 is made up of 15 amino acids. Per germline, CDR1 MNHEY and CDR2 SVGAGI.

The V call is TRBV7-2, the J call TRBJ1-4; tentatively, D is TRBD1 (5 bases). The CDR3 sequence is 14 residues long. The germline V and J ends were trimmed by 5 bases and 10 bases, with 17 bases remaining between them. CDR1 is SGHTA, CDR2 FQGNSA, per germline. DNA for the CDR3: TGTGCCAGCAGCGCAGGACAAGGGGTGAGAAAACTGTTTTTT. Residues: CASSAGQGVRKLFF.

V and J are TRBV11-2 and TRBJ2-7; D ambiguous. The ends were cut back, 4 bases at V and 0 bases at J, with 7 bases in the middle. The germline gives CDR1 SGHAT, CDR2 FQNNGV. This CDR3 contains 13 residues. The CDR3 bases are TGTGCCAGCAGCTCGACCGTCTCCTACGAGCAGTACTTC. This codes for CASSSTVSYEQYF.

The chain has TRBV5-1 and TRBJ2-1, with 7 nucleotides matching TRBD2. The CDR3 consists of 15 residues. Germline V lookup: CDR1 SGHRS, CDR2 YFSETQ. V lost 2 bases, J lost 0 bases, and 2 bases stayed unmatched. CDR3 coding DNA: TGCGCCAGCAGCTTAGCGGGGAGCTCCTACAATGAGCAGTTCTTC. Residues: CASSLAGSSYNEQFF.

The gene calls are TRBV5-1 and TRBJ2-2; D may correspond to TRBD1 or TRBD2 (6 bases each). CDR3 size: 14 residues. V lost 5 bases to trimming and J lost 5 bases, with 13 bases between them. Germline V gene lookup returns CDR1 SGHRS and CDR2 YFSETQ. CDR3 sequence: CASSKGGVTGELFF. The DNA of the CDR3 is TGCGCCAGCAGTAAGGGGGGCGTTACCGGGGAGCTGTTTTTT.

The rearrangement joins TRBV7-2 to TRBJ2-5; 8 bases map to TRBD1. Germline V CDR1 and CDR2: SGHTA, FQGNSA. The length of the CDR3 is 15 residues. V dropped 5 bases and J dropped 2; count of bases not matched to a gene: 7. The CDR3 nucleotides read TGTGCCAGCAGCCTTTGGGACAGGAGACAAGAGACCCAGTACTTC. The encoded protein is CASSLWDRRQETQYF.

This CDR3 reads CASRPYYTGIYGYTF. The CDR3 DNA follows: TGTGCCAGTAGACCTTACTATACAGGGATCTATGGCTACACCTTC. The rearrangement joins TRBV19 to TRBJ1-2, with TRBD1 as a possible D gene (6 bases). The V end lost 6 bases, the J end lost 4 bases, and 18 bases lay between the germline ends. From germline, CDR1 is LNHDA and CDR2 SQIVND (reference sequence). The CDR3 is made up of 15 amino acids.

The chain carries TRBV3-1 (or the pseudogene TRBV3-2) and TRBJ2-3, with TRBD2 matching over 9 bases. V dropped 4 bases and J dropped 1; count of bases not matched to a gene: 9. CDR3 length: 17 amino acids. In germline, CDR1 is LGHDT, CDR2 YNNKEL (reference sequence). CDR3 nucleotides: TGTGCCAGCAGCCTCACGGCGGGAGGGCTTGGCACAGATACGCAGTATTTT. This sequence encodes CASSLTAGGLGTDTQYF.

The chain has TRBV19 and TRBJ1-2; unclear D gene. Trimming stripped 1 base from V and 6 bases from J, with 12 bases between. The CDR3 consists of 14 residues. Germline CDR1 reads LNHDA; CDR2 reads SQIVND (reference sequence). The CDR3 region has the DNA TGTGCCAGTAGTATAGGGGGAGACCTACATGGCTACACCTTC. This codes for CASSIGGDLHGYTF. Drawing the rest from reference TRBV19 and TRBJ1-2, the complete variable domain is DGGITQSPKYLFRKEGQNVTLSCEQNLNHDAMYWYRQDPGQGLRLIYYSQIVNDFQKGDIAEGYSVSREKKESFPLTVTSAQKNPTAFYLCASSIGGDLHGYTFGSGTRLTVV.

The rearrangement uses TRBV7-8 and TRBJ2-1, with D hard to call. V shed 4 bases and J shed 7 bases, with 8 bases lying between them. The CDR3 contains 12 residues. CDR1 and CDR2 from the germline V gene are SGHVS and FQNEAQ. The CDR3 reads CASSSLLNEQFF. The CDR3 coding sequence is TGTGCCAGCAGCTCCCTGTTGAATGAGCAGTTCTTC.

The rearrangement links TRBV7-9 to TRBJ2-7; 7 nucleotides align to TRBD1. V trimming: 5 bases; J trimming: 0 bases; junction bases outside the gene matches: 10. This CDR3 spans 16 amino acids. CDR1 and CDR2 (germline): SEHNR, FQNEAQ (reference sequence). DNA for the CDR3: TGTGCCAGCAGCCAAATAACCGGGACAGACTCCTACGAGCAGTACTTC. It codes for CASSQITGTDSYEQYF.

V usage is TRBV7-9 and J usage is TRBJ1-2; D call uncertain. The CDR3 has 13 residues. Trimming removed 2 bases at V and 6 bases at J, with 10 bases between. CDR1 is SEHNR, CDR2 FQNEAQ, per germline (reference sequence). CDR3 sequence (DNA): TGTGCCAGCAGCTTAAGGACCGGCAATGGCTACACCTTC. It yields the protein CASSLRTGNGYTF.

The chain carries TRBV6-1 and TRBJ1-4; no firm D call. The V gene lost 2 bases and the J gene lost 9 bases, with 4 bases spanning the gap. This CDR3 has 11 residues. Germline V CDR1 and CDR2: MNHNS, SASEGT. The CDR3 sequence is CASSELKKLFF. The DNA for the CDR3 is TGTGCCAGCAGTGAACTGAAAAAACTGTTTTTT.

V gene TRBV25-1 combines with J gene TRBJ1-6; D call uncertain. V lost 8 bases and J lost 7, with 9 bases in between. The germline CDR1 and CDR2 sequences are MGHDK and SYGVNS. The CDR3 totals 12 residues. The DNA of the CDR3 is TGTGCCAGCGGACGAGGGAATTCACCCCTCCACTTT. This codes for CASGRGNSPLHF.

The chain carries TRBV5-1 and TRBJ2-3; no reliable D call. Per germline, CDR1 SGHRS and CDR2 YFSETQ. This CDR3 has 14 amino acids. The V end was cut by 0 bases, the J end by 1 base, with 6 bases between. CDR3 sequence reads: CASSLAWGTDTQYF. CDR3 in DNA: TGCGCCAGCAGCTTGGCCTGGGGCACAGATACGCAGTATTTT.

This chain uses TRBV21-1 with TRBJ1-5. TRBV21-1 is termed a pseudogene. The CDR3 contains 16 residues. This CDR3 reads CASSPPYFRHNQPQHF. CDR3 nucleotides: TGTGCCAGCAGCCCGCCGTATTTTCGCCACAATCAGCCCCAGCATTTT.

The chain links TRBV12-3 or TRBV12-4 to TRBJ1-1, with TRBD1 matching over 8 bases. Unmatched junction bases numbered 11, after V lost 6 bases and J lost 11 bases. This CDR3 is built from 13 residues. The CDR3 sequence: CASSSGQGVWAFF. The CDR3 DNA reads as TGTGCCAGCAGCTCCGGACAGGGCGTGTGGGCTTTCTTT.

This clone was detected only once. The chain combines TRBV3-1 (or the pseudogene TRBV3-2) with TRBJ2-3; perhaps TRBD2 as D (6 bases). The CDR3 runs to 15 residues. The germline V gene has CDR1 LGHDT and CDR2 YNNKEL (reference sequence). V was cut by 4 bases and J by 0 bases, with 11 bases left in between. The CDR3 spells CASSPRDFSTDTQYF. Here the CDR3 DNA reads TGTGCCAGCAGCCCCAGGGACTTTAGCACAGATACGCAGTATTTT.

The genes are TRBV18 and TRBJ1-1; 8 bases match TRBD1. Per germline, CDR1 KGHSH and CDR2 LQKENI. J gave up 1 base and V 3 bases, and 4 bases lay outside the gene matches. This CDR3 has 15 residues. CDR3 in amino acids: CASSPRTGSNTEAFF. CDR3 coding DNA: TGTGCCAGCTCACCGCGGACAGGGTCGAACACTGAAGCTTTCTTT.

CDR3 nucleotide sequence: TGCGCCAGCAGCGAGGGGGTGTTGAACACTGAAGCTTTCTTT. This encodes CASSEGVLNTEAFF. The V call is TRBV5-1, the J call TRBJ1-1; D may be TRBD1 (6 bases). Trimming took 4 bases from V and 0 from J, leaving 10 bases between them. The CDR3 covers 14 residues. Looked up from germline, CDR1 is SGHRS and CDR2 is YFSETQ. Full variable domain (rest looked up from reference TRBV5-1 and TRBJ1-1): KAGVTQTPRYLIKTRGQQVTLSCSPISGHRSVSWYQQTPGQGLQFLFEYFSETQRNKGNFPGRFSGRQFSNSRSEMNVSTLELGDSALYLCASSEGVLNTEAFFGQGTRLTVV.

The chain has TRBV19 and TRBJ1-1, with D uncertain. From germline, CDR1 is LNHDA and CDR2 SQIVND (reference sequence). CDR3 size: 16 residues. Trimming removed 7 bases at V and 5 bases at J, with 23 bases between. Here the CDR3 DNA reads TGTGCCAGTACCACTCCCCAGAGAGGAGGGAGAACTGAAGCTTTCTTT. Translation gives CASTTPQRGGRTEAFF.

The V call is TRBV2, the J call TRBJ2-6; D is perhaps TRBD1 (6 bases). V lost 5 bases and J lost 1, with 9 bases in between. Germline CDR1 reads SNHLY; CDR2 reads FYNNEI. CDR3 length: 15 amino acids. In DNA, the CDR3 is TGTGCCAGCAGTAAGGACAGATCTGGGGCCAACGTCCTGACTTTC. It translates to CASSKDRSGANVLTF.

The chain recombines TRBV14 with TRBJ2-7; D perhaps matches TRBD2 (6 bases). Trimming left V 5 bases short and J 3 bases short, with 17 bases between. The CDR3 extends over 15 amino acids. From germline, CDR1 is SGHDN and CDR2 FVKESK. In DNA form, the CDR3 reads TGTGCCAGCAGCGGAGTCGGGAGCAGAAGCTACGAGCAGTACTTC. Translating gives CASSGVGSRSYEQYF.

J is TRBJ2-1 and V is TRBV7-2; D is possibly TRBD2 (5 bases). This CDR3 has 13 residues. V lost 5 bases and J lost 11, with 16 bases in between. CDR1 is SGHTA, CDR2 FQGNSA, per germline. The chain's CDR3 is CASSPSTSDKQFF. Here the CDR3 DNA reads TGTGCCAGCAGCCCTAGCACGTCGGATAAGCAGTTCTTC.

This chain connects TRBV30 to TRBJ2-7; the D gene could be TRBD1 or TRBD2 (5 bases each). The germline CDR1 and CDR2 sequences are GTSNPN and SVGIG (reference sequence). The V end lost 0 bases, the J end lost 4 bases, and 10 bases lay between the germline ends. The CDR3 runs 13 residues. CDR3 residues: CAWSVGTEYEQYF. Written as DNA, the CDR3 is TGTGCCTGGAGTGTAGGGACGGAGTACGAGCAGTACTTC.

V and J are TRBV12-3 or TRBV12-4 and TRBJ2-1; a possible D gene is TRBD2 (6 bases). The CDR3 sequence is 10 residues long. V lost 6 bases and J 11 bases, leaving 8 bases between the germline ends. CDR3 residues: CASSGGKQFF. The CDR3, as DNA: TGTGCCAGCAGCGGAGGGAAGCAGTTCTTC.

This chain uses TRBV24-1 with TRBJ2-2, with no clear D. CDR3 size: 14 residues. Germline-derived CDR1 and CDR2 are KGHDR and SFDVKD. V was shortened by 4 bases and J by 1 base, with 6 bases between the two germline ends. CDR3 amino acids: CATSDLQNTGELFF. The CDR3 region has the DNA TGTGCCACCAGTGACCTACAGAACACCGGGGAGCTGTTTTTT.

This chain links TRBV7-2 with TRBJ2-1; 7 nucleotides agree with TRBD2. The V gene end was trimmed by 2 bases and the J gene end by 3 bases; junction bases not matched to a gene: 4. The CDR3 length is 15 residues. Germline V gene data show CDR1 as SGHTA and CDR2 as FQGNSA. The CDR3 nucleotides read TGTGCCAGCAGCTTACTATCGGGGGGCTACAATGAGCAGTTCTTC. Encoded protein: CASSLLSGGYNEQFF.

V is TRBV19 and J is TRBJ2-2; 8 bases align to TRBD2. The CDR3 is 16 residues long. V shed 1 base, J shed 2 bases, and the junction held 3 bases outside the gene matches. The germline CDR1 and CDR2 sequences are LNHDA and SQIVND (reference sequence). In nucleotides, the CDR3 is TGTGCCAGTAGTATAGTGGCGGGAGGTAACACCGGGGAGCTGTTTTTT. The encoded protein is CASSIVAGGNTGELFF.

The CDR3: CASSEWASTDTQYF. The CDR3 DNA is TGTGCCAGCAGTGAATGGGCTAGCACAGATACGCAGTATTTT. This sequence joins TRBV2 and TRBJ2-3, with unresolved D. This CDR3 is built from 14 residues. Germline-derived CDR1 and CDR2 are SNHLY and FYNNEI. Deletions cut 2 bases from V and 0 bases from J, with 6 bases between.